The clone carrying this TCR beta chain was seen repeatedly, ten times or more. The antigen remains undetermined. The data were obtained in a study of identical twins. Findings and caveats of the study: Out-of-frame TCR alpha sharing observed in monozygotic twins exceeded model estimates. A partial confounding effect on zero-insertion analyses could come from invariant MAIT and iNKT cells.

TCRdb fed the 5' RACE reads into MiXCR, producing one record per CDR3 protein. Of around 300,000 distinct CDR3 sequences in the sample, approximately 8.5% were seen once. This same sample was also taken into another study, of yellow fever vaccine responses in identical twins.

The specimen was memory (CD45RO+) T cells sorted from blood. The clonotype originates from a woman between 18 and 29 years old in good health.

CDR3 bases: TGCGCCAGCAGCCAAGAAGGGCACGGTGGTAGGCCCCAGCATTTT. It yields the protein CASSQEGHGGRPQHF. The chain uses TRBV4-1 and TRBJ1-5; D gene unclear. Germline V CDR1 and CDR2: MGHRA, YSYEKL. The CDR3 runs 15 residues. The V end lost 0 bases, the J end lost 9 bases, and 15 bases lay between the germline ends.